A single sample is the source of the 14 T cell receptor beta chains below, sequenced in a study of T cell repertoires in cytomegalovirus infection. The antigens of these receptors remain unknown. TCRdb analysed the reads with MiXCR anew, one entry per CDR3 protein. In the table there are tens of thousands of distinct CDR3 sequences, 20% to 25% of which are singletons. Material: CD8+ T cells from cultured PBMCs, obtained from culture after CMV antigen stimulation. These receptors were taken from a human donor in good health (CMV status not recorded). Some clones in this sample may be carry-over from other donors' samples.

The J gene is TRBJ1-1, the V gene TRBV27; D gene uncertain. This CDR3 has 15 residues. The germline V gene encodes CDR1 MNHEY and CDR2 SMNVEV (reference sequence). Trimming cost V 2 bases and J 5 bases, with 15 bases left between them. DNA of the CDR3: TGTGCCAGCAGTTTAAAGGCGGAGGCTCGTACTGAAGCTTTCTTT. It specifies CASSLKAEARTEAFF.

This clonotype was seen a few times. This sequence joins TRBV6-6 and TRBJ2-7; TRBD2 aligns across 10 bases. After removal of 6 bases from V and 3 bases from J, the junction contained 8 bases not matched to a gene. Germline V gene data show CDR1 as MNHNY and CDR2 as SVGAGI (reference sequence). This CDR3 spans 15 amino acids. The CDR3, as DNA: TGTGCCAGCAGCTTTAGCGGGGGGCTCGACTACGAGCAGTACTTC. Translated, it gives CASSFSGGLDYEQYF.

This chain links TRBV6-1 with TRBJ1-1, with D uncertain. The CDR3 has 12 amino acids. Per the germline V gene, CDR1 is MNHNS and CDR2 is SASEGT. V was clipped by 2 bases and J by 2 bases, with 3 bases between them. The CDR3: CASSETNTEAFF. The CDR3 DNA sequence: TGTGCCAGCAGTGAAACTAACACTGAAGCTTTCTTT.

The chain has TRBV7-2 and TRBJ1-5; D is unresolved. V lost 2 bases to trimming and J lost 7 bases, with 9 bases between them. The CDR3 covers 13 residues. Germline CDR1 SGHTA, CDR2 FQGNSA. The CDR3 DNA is TGTGCCAGCAGCTTAAGCTCCACCCAGCCCCAGCATTTT. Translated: CASSLSSTQPQHF.

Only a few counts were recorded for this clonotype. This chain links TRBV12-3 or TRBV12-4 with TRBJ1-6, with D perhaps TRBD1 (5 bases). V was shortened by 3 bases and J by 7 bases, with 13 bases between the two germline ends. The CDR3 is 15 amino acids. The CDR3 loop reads CASSFLKEGNSPLHF. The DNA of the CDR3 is TGTGCCAGCAGTTTCCTCAAGGAGGGGAATTCACCCCTCCACTTT.

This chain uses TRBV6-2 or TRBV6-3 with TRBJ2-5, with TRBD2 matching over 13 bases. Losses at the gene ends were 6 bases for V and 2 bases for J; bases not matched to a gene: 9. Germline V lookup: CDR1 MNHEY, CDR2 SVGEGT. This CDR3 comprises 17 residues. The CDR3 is CASSQPTSGGPQETQYF. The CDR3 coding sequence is TGTGCCAGCAGCCAACCGACTAGCGGGGGGCCTCAAGAGACCCAGTACTTC.

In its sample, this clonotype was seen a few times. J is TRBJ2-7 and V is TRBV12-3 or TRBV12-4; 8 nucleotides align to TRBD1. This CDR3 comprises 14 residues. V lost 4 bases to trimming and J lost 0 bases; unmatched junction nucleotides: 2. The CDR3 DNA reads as TGTGCCAGCAGTTGGACAGGGAACTCCTACGAGCAGTACTTC. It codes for CASSWTGNSYEQYF.

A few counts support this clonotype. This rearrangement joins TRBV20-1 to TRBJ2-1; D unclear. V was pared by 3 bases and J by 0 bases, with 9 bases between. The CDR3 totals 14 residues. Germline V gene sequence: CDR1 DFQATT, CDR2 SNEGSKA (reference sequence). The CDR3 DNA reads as TGCAGTGCTAGTACCGATAGCTCCTACAATGAGCAGTTCTTC. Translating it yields CSASTDSSYNEQFF.

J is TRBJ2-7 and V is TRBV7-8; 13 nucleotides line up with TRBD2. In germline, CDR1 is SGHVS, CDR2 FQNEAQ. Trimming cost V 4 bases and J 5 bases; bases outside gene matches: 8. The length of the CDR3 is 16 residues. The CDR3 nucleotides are TGTGCCAGCAGCTCTACTACTAGCGGGGGGGCCCACGAGCAGTACTTC. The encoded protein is CASSSTTSGGAHEQYF.

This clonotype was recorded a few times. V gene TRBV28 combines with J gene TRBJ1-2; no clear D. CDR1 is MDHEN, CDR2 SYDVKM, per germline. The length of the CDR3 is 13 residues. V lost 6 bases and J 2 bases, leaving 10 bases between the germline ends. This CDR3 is CASSLDGNYGYTF. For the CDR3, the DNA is TGTGCCAGCAGCTTGGACGGAAACTATGGCTACACCTTC.

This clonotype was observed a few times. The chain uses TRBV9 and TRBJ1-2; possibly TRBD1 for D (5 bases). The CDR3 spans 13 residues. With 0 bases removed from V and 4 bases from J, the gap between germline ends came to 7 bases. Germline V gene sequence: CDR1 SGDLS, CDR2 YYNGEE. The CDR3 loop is CASSVGQSYGYTF. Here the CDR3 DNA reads TGTGCCAGCAGCGTAGGACAGTCCTATGGCTACACCTTC.

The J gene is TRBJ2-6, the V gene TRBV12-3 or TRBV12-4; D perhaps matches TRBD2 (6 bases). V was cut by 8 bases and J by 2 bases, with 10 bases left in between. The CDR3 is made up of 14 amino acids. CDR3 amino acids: CASAWGAGANVLTF. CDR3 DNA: TGTGCCAGCGCCTGGGGGGCTGGGGCCAACGTCCTGACTTTC.

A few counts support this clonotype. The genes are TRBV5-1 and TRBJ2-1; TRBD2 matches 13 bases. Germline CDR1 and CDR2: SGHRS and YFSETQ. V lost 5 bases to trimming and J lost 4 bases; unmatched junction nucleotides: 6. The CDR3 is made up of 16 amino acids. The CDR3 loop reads CASRPTSGGGYNEQFF. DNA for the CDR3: TGCGCCAGCAGACCTACTAGCGGGGGGGGTTACAATGAGCAGTTCTTC.

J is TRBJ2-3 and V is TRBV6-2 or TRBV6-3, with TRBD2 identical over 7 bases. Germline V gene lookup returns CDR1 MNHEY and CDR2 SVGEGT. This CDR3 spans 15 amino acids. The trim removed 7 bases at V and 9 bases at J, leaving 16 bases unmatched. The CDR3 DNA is TGTGCCAGCACCTCTCCGGGTGGGACTAAGGGGACGCAGTATTTT. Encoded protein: CASTSPGGTKGTQYF.